This section outlines one TCR beta chain sequence together with its context. The V end was cut by 3 bases, the J end by 5 bases, with 14 bases between. CDR1 and CDR2 (germline): SGDLS, YYNGEE. The CDR3 runs 15 residues. The sample comes from a study of T cell responses to AZD1222 COVID-19 vaccine. Generated by immunoSEQ multiplex PCR, the TCRdb table keeps only in-frame clones and is missing some. The sample lists 130,000 or so clones, about 90% seen once, with approximately 5.9% in the top ten. This chain links TRBV9 with TRBJ1-4, with a possible D match to TRBD1 (5 bases). The sequences come from peripheral blood, collected on day 0 of AZD1222 vaccination. The TCR sequence derives from an adult in good health. The chain's CDR3 is CASSAQEGANEKLFF. For the CDR3, the DNA is TGTGCCAGCAGCGCACAAGAAGGGGCAAATGAAAAACTGTTTTTT.